This TCR beta chain was sequenced in a study of T cell responses to AZD1222 COVID-19 vaccine. Broader study findings: After the peak T cell response, and only then, were repertoires sampled. After two AZD1222 doses, spike-specific TCR breadth and depth rose versus day 0. Reportedly, nearly half of unique spike TCRs recognized epitopes outside B.1.351/B.1.1.7 mutations.

Germline CDR1 MNHEY, CDR2 SVGEGT. The junction had 3 bases not matched to a gene; V was cut back by 2 bases and J by 4 bases. The CDR3 covers 16 residues. On this clone itself: Its antigen is undetermined.

Measured with immunoSEQ multiplex PCR; TCRdb has only the in-frame clones, and not every one. The sample has about 140,000 clones; over 90% are singletons. Pooled together were second doses at about 4 or about 12 weeks. The sequences come from peripheral blood, collected 28 days after the second AZD1222 dose. The rearrangement joins TRBV6-2 or TRBV6-3 to TRBJ2-3; 13 nucleotides align to TRBD2. The TCR comes from an adult who received the AZD1222 COVID-19 vaccine. The DNA for the CDR3 is TGTGCCAGCAGTTACGGGACTAGCGGGAACCCAGATACGCAGTATTTT. Translated: CASSYGTSGNPDTQYF.